A selection of T cell receptor beta chains follows, all from one sample in a study of T cell responses to AZD1222 COVID-19 vaccine. Here immunoSEQ multiplex PCR was the method, and the copy in TCRdb shows in-frame clones only, minus some. The data contain roughly 180,000 clones, about 89% of them singletons. Sample: peripheral blood, taken 28 days after the second AZD1222 dose. These receptors all come from an adult who received the AZD1222 COVID-19 vaccine. The CDR3 runs from the conserved cysteine through the conserved F or W. The D gene is left open where the match is weak. Expanded clones get a size class; other rows say once, few or many, or leave the size out.

TRBV12-3/TRBV12-4	TRBJ2-7	NA	NA	TGTGCCAGCAGTTTAGCACTGACCTACGAGCAGTACTTC	CASSLALTYEQYF
TRBV7-3	TRBJ2-5	TRBD1	NA	TGTGCCAGCAGCTTAACGGGGGGACAGGAGGAGACCCAGTACTTC	CASSLTGGQEETQYF
TRBV2	TRBJ1-4	NA	few	TGTGCCAGCATGTATGGTTCGGGTCGGCATAATGAAAAACTGTTTTTT	CASMYGSGRHNEKLFF
TRBV4-2	TRBJ2-7	NA	NA	TGTGCCAGCAGCCAAGCCACAAAGACTAGTTTCTACGAGCAGTACTTC	CASSQATKTSFYEQYF
TRBV5-1	TRBJ2-7	TRBD2	NA	TGCGCCAGCAGCTTGGCGGGGACTAGCGGACACGAGCAGTACTTC	CASSLAGTSGHEQYF
TRBV19	TRBJ1-6	NA	NA	TGTGCCAGTAGTATACCGCGCAGAACATCACCCCTCCACTTT	CASSIPRRTSPLHF
TRBV7-2	TRBJ2-5	NA	NA	TGTGCCAGCAGCCCCTTGAGGGGGCTGGCGGGAGGTGCAGAGACCCAGTACTTC	CASSPLRGLAGGAETQYF
TRBV12-3/TRBV12-4	TRBJ1-1	NA	NA	TGTGCCAGCAGTTTGCGAGAGAACACTGAAGCTTTCTTT	CASSLRENTEAFF
TRBV4-3	TRBJ1-2	TRBD1	NA	TGCGCCAGCAGCCCCCGGACAGGGGAGTCCTATGGCTACACCTTC	CASSPRTGESYGYTF
TRBV19	TRBJ2-2	NA	NA	TGTGCCAGCGAACGATCCCTCAGGGGATGGACCGGGGAGCTGTTTTTT	CASERSLRGWTGELFF
TRBV10-2	TRBJ2-1	NA	NA	TGCGCCAGCAGTCTAAGCTCCTACAATGAGCAGTTCTTC	CASSLSSYNEQFF
TRBV7-9	TRBJ2-1	TRBD1	NA	TGTGCCAGCAGCAACCGGGACAGCCTCTACAATGAGCAGTTCTTC	CASSNRDSLYNEQFF
TRBV19	TRBJ2-1	NA	NA	TGTGCCAGTACCCCCCGGACTGACGGGCGGGAGCAGTTCTTC	CASTPRTDGREQFF
TRBV10-1	TRBJ1-2	TRBD1	NA	TGCGCCAGCAGTGAAGGACAGGGCCCCAGCTATGGCTACACCTTC	CASSEGQGPSYGYTF
TRBV7-2	TRBJ1-6	TRBD1	once	TGTGCCAGCAGCTTAGATCCTAGACGGACAGGATGGTCACCCCTCCACTTT	CASSLDPRRTGWSPLHF
TRBV10-1	TRBJ1-2	NA	NA	TGCGCCAGCAGTGCGACGGAGAACTATGGCTACACCTTC	CASSATENYGYTF
TRBV19	TRBJ2-5	NA	once	TGTGCCAGTAGCACTCTCTCAGAGGGGACGGGCGAGACCCAGTACTTC	CASSTLSEGTGETQYF
TRBV28	TRBJ1-2	NA	NA	TGTGCCAGCACCAACCACCAGGGACTCAGTGGGGGGGGCTACACCTTC	CASTNHQGLSGGGYTF
TRBV2	TRBJ1-5	TRBD1	NA	TGTGCCAGCAGTTGGGAAAAGGGGGCGGAACAGCCCCAGCATTTT	CASSWEKGAEQPQHF
TRBV5-4	TRBJ1-1	NA	NA	TGTGCCAGCAGCTTGGAAGTTGGCTCTGAAGCTTTCTTT	CASSLEVGSEAFF
TRBV5-1	TRBJ2-5	NA	NA	TGCGCCAGCAGCTTGGCAGAGTGGGACCAAGGGGATGAGACCCAGTACTTC	CASSLAEWDQGDETQYF
TRBV7-8	TRBJ1-2	TRBD1	NA	TGTGCCAGCAGCAAACAGGGGGATGACTATGGCTACACCTTC	CASSKQGDDYGYTF
TRBV7-9	TRBJ2-7	NA	NA	TGTGCCAGCAGCCCAGGGTGGGGGGAGCAGTACTTC	CASSPGWGEQYF
TRBV9	TRBJ1-1	NA	few	TGTGCCAGCAGCGTTAACGTAAACACTGAAGCTTTCTTT	CASSVNVNTEAFF
TRBV2	TRBJ1-4	TRBD1	NA	TGTGCCAGCAGTGTTGCCGGGACAGCGAATGAAAAACTGTTTTTT	CASSVAGTANEKLFF
TRBV6-5	TRBJ1-1	NA	NA	TGTGCCAGCAGAAGACAAACATTGAACACTGAAGCTTTCTTT	CASRRQTLNTEAFF
TRBV6-5	TRBJ1-1	NA	NA	TGTGCCAGCAGAACCGGGACAAACTTCGAAGCTTTCTTT	CASRTGTNFEAFF
TRBV30	TRBJ1-5	NA	NA	TGTGCCTGGAGTGTAGGATTCGACCAGCCCCAGCATTTT	CAWSVGFDQPQHF
TRBV2	TRBJ1-1	NA	NA	TGTGCCAGCAGTGAACAGGGGTTGATTAACACTGAAGCTTTCTTT	CASSEQGLINTEAFF
TRBV5-8	TRBJ2-6	NA	NA	TGTGCCAGCAGCTTGGAGGTGGTCGCGGGCTCTGGGGCCAACGTCCTGACTTTC	CASSLEVVAGSGANVLTF
TRBV7-9	TRBJ1-3	NA	few	TGTGCCAGCAGCCCTTCTGGAAACACCATATATTTT	CASSPSGNTIYF
TRBV28	TRBJ2-1	TRBD2	NA	TGTGCCAGCAGTTTATCCCAAGGACTAGCGGGAGGGAGGGAACAGTTCTTC	CASSLSQGLAGGREQFF
TRBV19	TRBJ1-1	NA	once	TGTGCCTCTACCGCAGGGTTCGGCACTGAAGCTTTCTTT	CASTAGFGTEAFF
TRBV10-1	TRBJ2-7	NA	once	TGCGCCAGTGCCGAGGGTTCCGAGCAGTACTTC	CASAEGSEQYF
TRBV3-1/TRBV3-2	TRBJ1-1	NA	NA	TGTGCCAGCAGCCAAGGGGCAGGGAGGATGAACACTGAAGCTTTCTTT	CASSQGAGRMNTEAFF
TRBV5-5	TRBJ1-2	TRBD1	NA	TGTGCCAGCAGCTCGGGACAGGGCGATCGTCTTATTTATGGCTACACCTTC	CASSSGQGDRLIYGYTF
TRBV5-6	TRBJ2-1	NA	NA	TGTGCCAGCAGCCTGGGGACCGTCGGGACGATTGAGCAGTTCTTC	CASSLGTVGTIEQFF
TRBV27	TRBJ1-1	NA	NA	TGTGCCAGCAGTTTACAGGGGAACACTGAAGCTTTCTTT	CASSLQGNTEAFF
TRBV2	TRBJ1-3	NA	NA	TGTGCCAGCAGTGAATCACAGGGAGGGAGAAACACCATATATTTT	CASSESQGGRNTIYF
TRBV5-4	TRBJ1-2	TRBD1	once	TGTGCCAGCAGCGCGGTGGGCCCCAGGGGGCTTAACGGCTACACCTTC	CASSAVGPRGLNGYTF
TRBV14	TRBJ2-7	NA	NA	TGTGCCAGCAGCCAAGCCCAGGGTTGGTCCTACGAGCAGTACTTC	CASSQAQGWSYEQYF
TRBV18	TRBJ2-1	NA	NA	TGTGCCAGCTCACCGGACCTTGGATTCAATGAGCAGTTCTTC	CASSPDLGFNEQFF
TRBV28	TRBJ2-1	TRBD1	NA	TGTGCCAGCACAGGGGGACCCCCCGGGAATGAGCAGTTCTTC	CASTGGPPGNEQFF
TRBV5-4	TRBJ1-1	NA	few	TGTGCCAGCAGCTTGTCGAGGGGGATGAACACTGAAGCTTTCTTT	CASSLSRGMNTEAFF
TRBV5-4	TRBJ1-2	NA	NA	TGTGCCAGCAGCTTGGGCGGCCAGGGGCCGCATTATGGCTACACCTTC	CASSLGGQGPHYGYTF
TRBV25-1	TRBJ1-4	NA	NA	TGTGCCAGCAGTGAGGGACTCCTTGACCGGAGCGAAAAACTGTTTTTT	CASSEGLLDRSEKLFF
TRBV3-1/TRBV3-2	TRBJ1-1	TRBD1	NA	TGTGCCAGCAGCCAGGGGACAGGGTTTAAGAACACTGAAGCTTTCTTT	CASSQGTGFKNTEAFF
TRBV15	TRBJ1-2	TRBD1	NA	TGTGCCACCACGTCGAGGACAGGGGGCTACACCTTC	CATTSRTGGYTF
TRBV27	TRBJ1-1	NA	few	TGTGCCAGCTCACCGGGACTCCTGAACACTGAAGCTTTCTTT	CASSPGLLNTEAFF
TRBV5-4	TRBJ1-4	NA	NA	TGTGCCAGCAGCCTCGGGTTTAATGAAAAACTGTTTTTT	CASSLGFNEKLFF
TRBV5-1	TRBJ2-7	NA	NA	TGCGCCAGCAGCTGGACCGGGACTCCCTACGAGCAGTACTTC	CASSWTGTPYEQYF
TRBV28	TRBJ1-2	NA	NA	TGTGCCAGCAGTTTGAAGGGAGTGGGCTACACCTTC	CASSLKGVGYTF